What follows are 16 T cell receptor beta chains derived from one specimen sequenced in a study of tumor-infiltrating lymphocytes in oesophageal squamous cell carcinoma. TCRdb analysed the PCR reads with MiXCR anew, one entry per CDR3 protein. The sample holds about 20,000 distinct CDR3 sequences, roughly 41% seen once. The sequenced sample was normal esophageal tissue next to the tumor. The receptor source for this set is a male donor with esophageal squamous cell carcinoma.

There are many counts of this clonotype. This chain connects TRBV28 to TRBJ2-7; D ambiguous. The V end lost 1 base, the J end lost 6 bases, and 13 bases lay between the germline ends. CDR3 length: 14 amino acids. Germline V gene sequence: CDR1 MDHEN, CDR2 SYDVKM. The CDR3 DNA is TGTGCCAGCAGTTTATCGGGCTTCAGAGGCGAGCAGTACTTC. This gives the protein CASSLSGFRGEQYF.

Remarks on this clonotype: A read error is possible here, since a much larger clone lies one base away. The chain links TRBV6-6 to TRBJ2-1; D is uncertain. CDR3 length: 14 residues. V was clipped by 0 bases and J by 10 bases, with 13 bases between them. The germline CDR1 and CDR2 sequences are MNHNY and SVGAGI (reference sequence). In DNA form, the CDR3 reads TGTGCCAGCAGTTACTCGGCGGACCCTACGGAGCAGTTCTTC. This gives the protein CASSYSADPTEQFF.

This clonotype was counted at least ten times. A read error may be the cause here, since a much bigger clone is one base away. This chain uses TRBV11-3 with TRBJ2-1, with D perhaps matching TRBD2 (5 bases). The end of the DNA aligns better with TRBJ2-7, so the J call may be wrong. CDR1 and CDR2 from the germline V gene are SGHNT and YENEEA. This CDR3 contains 17 residues. CDR3 amino acids: CASSHRVSGTYYNEQYF. DNA of the CDR3: TGTGCCAGCAGCCATCGAGTCAGCGGAACGTACTACAATGAGCAGTACTTC.

This clonotype was counted many times. The V and J genes are TRBV5-5 and TRBJ2-5; tentatively, D is TRBD1 (6 bases). With 2 bases removed from V and 1 base from J, the gap between germline ends came to 9 bases. The CDR3 length is 14 residues. Germline-derived CDR1 and CDR2 are SGHKS and YYEKEE (reference sequence). The CDR3 is CASSFGQLQETQYF. CDR3 DNA sequence: TGTGCCAGCAGCTTCGGACAGCTCCAAGAGACCCAGTACTTC. The whole variable domain, filled in from reference TRBV5-5 and TRBJ2-5, reads DAGVTQSPTHLIKTRGQQVTLRCSPISGHKSVSWYQQVLGQGPQFIFQYYEKEERGRGNFPDRFSARQFPNYSSELNVNALLLGDSALYLCASSFGQLQETQYFGPGTRLLVL.

This clonotype was counted at least ten times. The rearrangement uses TRBV11-2 and TRBJ2-5; 8 bases map to TRBD2. V dropped 5 bases and J dropped 8; count of bases not matched to a gene: 10. CDR3 length: 14 amino acids. Germline CDR1 and CDR2: SGHAT and FQNNGV. CDR3 DNA: TGTGCCAGCAGCACCCAGCGGGGGCCCGCAACCCAGTACTTC. The encoded protein is CASSTQRGPATQYF.

With regard to this clonotype: The CDR3 ends on some other residue instead of the conserved phenylalanine or tryptophan, so this is likely a read error. The limits of the CDR3 on the DNA are not certain, so only TCRdb's listed CDR3 is given. The chain uses TRBV7-7 and TRBJ1-1. Germline V gene data show CDR1 as SSHAT and CDR2 as FNYEAQ (reference sequence). From its first to its last residue, the CDR3 has 11 amino acids. The CDR3 sequence: CASSSGTPGLA.

This clonotype was seen at least ten times. The rearrangement uses TRBV5-1 and TRBJ2-3; D unresolved. The CDR3 contains 15 residues. In germline, CDR1 is SGHRS, CDR2 YFSETQ. Trimming left V 4 bases short and J 1 base short, with 13 bases between. This CDR3 is CASSPQPPGTDTQYF. The CDR3 DNA follows: TGCGCCAGCAGCCCTCAGCCCCCAGGCACAGATACGCAGTATTTT.

A few counts support this clonotype. The chain employs TRBV9 and TRBJ2-1, with TRBD2 matching over 9 bases. Trimming at V came to 2 bases and at J to 10 bases, leaving 7 bases not matched to a gene. Germline-derived CDR1 and CDR2 are SGDLS and YYNGEE. The CDR3 has 14 residues. The CDR3, as DNA: TGTGCCAGCAGCGTTGCGGGAGGGCTCAGAGAGCAGTTCTTC. Protein product: CASSVAGGLREQFF.

The genes are TRBV7-2 and TRBJ2-5; D tentatively reads TRBD1 or TRBD2 (5 bases each). Trimming pared 5 bases from V and 11 bases from J, leaving 30 bases between. This CDR3 contains 17 residues. From germline, CDR1 is SGHTA and CDR2 FQGNSA. This CDR3 reads CASSPGRVGTLRLEQYF. The CDR3 DNA reads as TGTGCCAGCAGCCCAGGGCGGGTTGGGACGCTACGTCTGGAGCAGTACTTC.

This clonotype is medium-sized by share. The chain recombines TRBV6-1 with TRBJ1-2; 9 nucleotides match TRBD1. This CDR3 has 16 amino acids. The V gene's germline CDR1 is MNHNS and CDR2 SASEGT. V trimming: 0 bases; J trimming: 5 bases; junction bases outside the gene matches: 7. CDR3 sequence: CASSEALRGQGYGYTF. In DNA, the CDR3 is TGTGCCAGCAGTGAAGCGCTTCGGGGACAGGGATATGGCTACACCTTC.

The J gene is TRBJ2-5, the V gene TRBV20-1, with D possibly matching TRBD2 (6 bases). The CDR3 runs to 13 residues. Per germline, CDR1 DFQATT and CDR2 SNEGSKA (reference sequence). V lost 3 bases to trimming and J lost 11 bases, with 19 bases between them. The DNA of the CDR3 is TGCAGTGCTAGCTGGCGGGGTTACAATGAGCAGTACTTC. Its translation: CSASWRGYNEQYF.

In its sample, this clonotype was seen many times. CDR3 region: CASSLNARMNTGELFF. Written as DNA, the CDR3 is TGTGCCAGCAGCTTAAATGCGCGGATGAACACCGGGGAGCTGTTTTTT. The V and J genes are TRBV11-2 and TRBJ2-2; D remains ambiguous. Trimming took 2 bases from V and 1 from J, leaving 11 bases between them. The V gene's germline CDR1 is SGHAT and CDR2 FQNNGV. This CDR3 region has 16 residues.

A word on this clonotype: At one of its ends the junction is not consistent with the germline gene, which may arise from a read error. V and J are TRBV10-1 and TRBJ2-1; D may be TRBD1 or TRBD2 (5 bases each). The CDR3 has 15 residues. CDR1 and CDR2 (germline): WNHNN, SYGVQD (reference sequence). This CDR3 reads CASSWGGLSYNEQFF. DNA of the CDR3: TGTGCCAGCAGTTGGGGCGGACTCTCCTACAATGAGCAGTTCTTC.

This chain connects TRBV7-6 to TRBJ2-1; 7 bases line up with TRBD1. The CDR3 sequence is 15 residues long. Germline trimming cut 1 base from V and 9 bases from J; bases unmatched to any gene: 9. Germline V lookup: CDR1 SGHVS, CDR2 FNYEAQ. The CDR3 is CASSLVLGAGGEQFF. The CDR3 nucleotides read TGTGCCAGCAGCTTAGTTTTGGGGGCAGGGGGTGAGCAGTTCTTC.

The V gene is TRBV6-1, the J gene TRBJ2-5; TRBD1 matches at 7 bases. The end of the DNA aligns better with TRBJ2-7, so the J call may be wrong. Per the germline V gene, CDR1 is MNHNS and CDR2 is SASEGT. CDR3 length: 16 amino acids. The CDR3 loop is CASSWGRQGRNYEQYF. CDR3 in DNA: TGTGCCAGCAGTTGGGGGAGACAGGGTCGAAACTACGAGCAGTACTTC.

The chain couples TRBV5-5 to TRBJ2-4, with 7 bases matching TRBD1. Germline CDR1 and CDR2: SGHKS and YYEKEE (reference sequence). CDR3 length equals 15 residues. The V segment lost 3 bases and the J segment 13 bases; nucleotides outside the gene matches: 16. The CDR3 protein is CASSSTTGMRGEQYF. CDR3 sequence (DNA): TGTGCCAGCAGCTCTACGACAGGGATGAGGGGTGAGCAGTACTTC.